These T cell receptor beta chains were read from a single sample in a study of T-cell memory formation after mild COVID-19. One entry per CDR3 protein results from TCRdb running MiXCR on the 5' RACE reads. In the table there are around 310,000 distinct CDR3 sequences, 20% to 25% of which are singletons. Sequencing was carried out using PBMCs or a T cell subset sorted from them (not recorded which). Source of these receptors: a man between 18 and 29 years old who had mild COVID-19 (a few samples of this study predate the infection). Cell type and time point are not known. CDR3s include the opening cysteine and the closing phenylalanine or tryptophan. The D gene is left open where the match is weak. Clone sizes are given selectively: once, few, many, or a class where the clone is expanded.

v_gene	abundance	j_gene	len	d_gene	CDR3nt	CDR3aa
TRBV7-2	NA	TRBJ2-5	19	TRBD1	TGTGCCAGCAGCCCCCGTTTTGGACAGGGCAGACACCAGAAAGAGACCCAGTACTTC	CASSPRFGQGRHQKETQYF
TRBV5-1	many	TRBJ1-5	15	NA	TGCGCCAGCAGCTTGGCCGGGACATACAATCAGCCCCAGCATTTT	CASSLAGTYNQPQHF
TRBV11-2	NA	TRBJ2-7	15	NA	TGTGCCAGCAGCTTATTGGGATCCTTCTGTGTCGAGCAGTACTTC	CASSLLGSFCVEQYF
TRBV7-2	NA	TRBJ2-3	11	NA	TGTGCCAGCAGCCCCTCTCGGCGGGTGTATTTT	CASSPSRRVYF
TRBV7-9	NA	TRBJ2-7	13	NA	TGTGCCAGCAGGGAACGAGAAAACTACGAGCAGTACTTC	CASRERENYEQYF
TRBV5-1	few	TRBJ2-3	14	TRBD1	TGCGCCAGCAGCTTAGGGACAGGGCGCAATACGCAGTATTTT	CASSLGTGRNTQYF
TRBV10-3	NA	TRBJ1-1	15	NA	TGTGCCATCAGTGTAGAGGGGGGTAAGGACACTGAAGCTTTCTTT	CAISVEGGKDTEAFF
TRBV29-1	NA	TRBJ1-4	10	NA	TGCGCAGCCAGTAATGAAAAACTGTTTTTT	CAASNEKLFF
TRBV6-5	NA	TRBJ1-6	15	TRBD1	TGTGCCAGCAGTTTCCGGGACAGGGGACCGTCCACCCTCCACTTT	CASSFRDRGPSTLHF
TRBV7-6	NA	TRBJ1-4	17	NA	TGTGCCAGCAGCTTAGAGGGAGGACGGTGGGGGAATGGAAAACTGTTTTTT	CASSLEGGRWGNGKLFF
TRBV5-1	NA	TRBJ2-1	14	NA	TGCGCCAGCAGCTTGGATGGGCAGCCTCTTGAGCAGTTCTTC	CASSLDGQPLEQFF
TRBV4-3	NA	TRBJ1-6	16	NA	TGCGCCAGCAGCCAAGCTCACAGGGACTATAATTCACCCCTCCACTTT	CASSQAHRDYNSPLHF
TRBV18	NA	TRBJ1-1	16	TRBD1	TGTGCCAGCTCACCATATTTCCCAGGGGGTAAGGCTGAAGCTTTCTTT	CASSPYFPGGKAEAFF
TRBV12-3/TRBV12-4	many	TRBJ2-5	17	TRBD2	TGTGCCAGCAGCCCGACTAGCGGGGGCCCGGGGGTAGAGACCCAGTACTTC	CASSPTSGGPGVETQYF
TRBV7-7	NA	TRBJ2-3	15	NA	TGTGCTAGCAGCCGCAGGCCCTTTAGCACAGATACGCAGTATTTT	CASSRRPFSTDTQYF
TRBV7-2	NA	TRBJ2-4	14	NA	TGTGCCAGCAGCTCCGGGGGAGCCAAAAACATTCAGTACTTC	CASSSGGAKNIQYF
TRBV7-2	NA	TRBJ2-1	15	NA	TGTGCCAGCAGCTCCTCCCGCCCGGGTTACAATGAGCAGTTCTTC	CASSSSRPGYNEQFF
TRBV7-2	once	TRBJ2-1	12	NA	TGTGCCAGCAGCTTGACAGGTAATGAGCAGTTATTC	CASSLTGNEQLF
TRBV5-1	few	TRBJ2-7	15	NA	TGCGCCAGCAGCTCCCGGACCCCTCTCGGGGACGAGCAGTACTTC	CASSSRTPLGDEQYF
TRBV7-2	NA	TRBJ2-3	17	TRBD2	TGTGCCAGCAGCTCACAATTTAGCGGGGGGGCCGCAGATACGCAGTATTTT	CASSSQFSGGAADTQYF
TRBV2	NA	TRBJ1-5	19	NA	TGTGCCAGCAGTGAAGTGATGGGGCCTATGGGGAAGGGCGGCCAGCCCCAGCATTTT	CASSEVMGPMGKGGQPQHF
TRBV28	NA	TRBJ2-1	15	NA	TGTGCCAGCAGTTTAACAGGGCCATCCTACAATGAGCAGTTCTTC	CASSLTGPSYNEQFF